These 10 T cell receptor beta chains came from one sample sequenced in a study of blood T cell repertoires in COVID-19. Sequenced by immunoSEQ multiplex PCR; TCRdb stores in-frame clones only, minus some. The sample includes just under 350,000 clones, about nine tenths of them seen just once. Sequenced material: peripheral blood. The receptors were gathered from a woman aged 50 to 60 with COVID-19, enrolled during active disease.

V gene TRBV7-2 combines with J gene TRBJ1-2; TRBD1 might be the D (6 bases). Looked up from germline, CDR1 is SGHTA and CDR2 is FQGNSA. V lost 6 bases and J lost 0, with 14 bases in between. The CDR3 is made up of 15 amino acids. This CDR3 is CASRFSGTTNYGYTF. CDR3 nucleotide sequence: TGTGCCAGCAGGTTCTCGGGGACAACTAACTATGGCTACACCTTC.

This sequence joins TRBV24-1 and TRBJ2-1, with 9 bases matching TRBD2. V was pared by 0 bases and J by 6 bases, with 5 bases of the junction left unmatched. The CDR3 length is 16 residues. Germline-derived CDR1 and CDR2 are KGHDR and SFDVKD. The CDR3 DNA reads TGTGCCACCAGTGATTTGGGAAGCGGGAGGATCAATGAGCAGTTCTTC. Translating gives CATSDLGSGRINEQFF.

This chain uses TRBV7-8 with TRBJ2-5; 9 bases match TRBD1. Germline trimming cut 2 bases from V and 3 bases from J; bases unmatched to any gene: 19. The CDR3 is made up of 20 amino acids. The germline V gene has CDR1 SGHVS and CDR2 FQNEAQ. CDR3 sequence (DNA): TGTGCCAGCAGCTTAAAATCTGGAGGTGTAGGGACAGGGAAAAAAGAGACCCAGTACTTC. Its translation: CASSLKSGGVGTGKKETQYF.

This rearrangement joins TRBV5-1 to TRBJ2-5; TRBD1 agrees at 8 bases. The CDR3 totals 15 residues. J was trimmed by 4 bases and V by 4 bases; bases with no gene match: 9. CDR1 SGHRS and CDR2 YFSETQ come from the germline V gene. The CDR3 loop reads CASSGGTGGLETQYF. The CDR3 nucleotides are TGCGCCAGCAGCGGCGGGACAGGCGGTTTAGAGACCCAGTACTTC.

This rearrangement joins TRBV5-1 to TRBJ1-5, with TRBD1 as a possible D gene (5 bases). The CDR3 length is 14 residues. The ends were cut back, 2 bases at V and 5 bases at J, with 11 bases in the middle. Germline-derived CDR1 and CDR2 are SGHRS and YFSETQ. The CDR3 region is CASSLDSGDQPQHF. The DNA for the CDR3 is TGCGCCAGCAGCTTAGACAGTGGAGATCAGCCCCAGCATTTT.

The chain employs TRBV4-1 and TRBJ1-5; TRBD1 matches at 10 bases. CDR1 is MGHRA, CDR2 YSYEKL, per germline. V gave up 1 base and J gave up 6 bases; unmatched junction bases: 3. The CDR3 contains 15 residues. The CDR3 loop reads CASSQVGTGVQPQHF. CDR3 DNA: TGCGCCAGCAGCCAAGTCGGGACAGGGGTTCAGCCCCAGCATTTT.

The chain couples TRBV25-1 to TRBJ1-2, with D unresolved. This CDR3 region has 11 residues. From germline, CDR1 is MGHDK and CDR2 SYGVNS. The CDR3 DNA reads as TGTCCGATTGGGCAGAACTATGGCTACACCTTC. The encoded protein is CPIGQNYGYTF.

The chain has TRBV30 and TRBJ2-7, with D possibly being TRBD1 (5 bases). Trimming pared 2 bases from V and 0 bases from J, leaving 14 bases between. This CDR3 has 15 amino acids. CDR1 and CDR2 (germline): GTSNPN, SVGIG (reference sequence). CDR3 loop: CAWSRGGAHSYEQYF. The CDR3, as DNA: TGTGCCTGGAGTAGGGGTGGCGCCCACTCCTACGAGCAGTACTTC.

V is TRBV6-5 and J is TRBJ2-5; 11 bases align to TRBD2. This CDR3 contains 15 residues. CDR1 and CDR2 (germline): MNHEY, SVGAGI. The J segment lost 6 bases and the V segment lost 5 bases, leaving 8 bases of the junction unmatched. Here the CDR3 reads CASSRMTSGIKTQYF. In DNA form, the CDR3 reads TGTGCCAGCAGTCGGATGACTAGCGGGATAAAGACCCAGTACTTC.

The rearrangement uses TRBV5-1 and TRBJ1-3, with a tentative D call TRBD1 (6 bases). The CDR3 is 16 amino acids. The V end was cut by 0 bases, the J end by 0 bases, with 10 bases between. The germline gives CDR1 SGHRS, CDR2 YFSETQ. The CDR3 sequence is CASSLGLQGSGNTIYF. Written as DNA, the CDR3 is TGCGCCAGCAGCTTGGGCCTACAGGGCTCTGGAAACACCATATATTTT.